The 7 T cell receptor beta chains below all came from one sample that was sequenced in a study of sequential checkpoint blockade in melanoma. Treatment noted: randomized to nivolumab then ipilimumab (arm A) or the reverse (arm B). The method was immunoSEQ multiplex PCR; TCRdb's version includes in-frame clones alone and lacks a portion of them. Seen here are about 13,000 clones, about four fifths observed once, and the top ten hold under 35%. The sequencing here drew on CD8+ T cells sorted from blood (inferred from file names), taken from a patient given nivolumab and ipilimumab in sequence. These receptors all come from a human donor with melanoma.

The CDR3 loop is CASSVEGTPGYNSPLHF. The CDR3 nucleotides read TGTGCCAGCAGCGTCGAAGGTACCCCAGGGTATAATTCACCCCTCCACTTT. V gene TRBV9 combines with J gene TRBJ1-6; a weak D match, TRBD1 (5 bases). V was pared by 2 bases and J by 4 bases, with 16 bases between. CDR1 SGDLS and CDR2 YYNGEE come from the germline V gene. The CDR3 totals 17 residues.

The J gene is TRBJ1-1, the V gene TRBV27; TRBD1 aligns across 7 bases. The CDR3 has 18 amino acids. The trim removed 2 bases at V and 1 base at J, leaving 13 bases unmatched. CDR1 is MNHEY and CDR2 is SMNVEV in the germline V gene (reference sequence). The DNA for the CDR3 is TGTGCCAGCAGTTTACTTCGAAATCCGACAGGGAAGAACACTGAAGCTTTCTTT. Translating gives CASSLLRNPTGKNTEAFF.

Here the CDR3 reads CASSLVGSTNEKLFF. The CDR3 coding sequence is TGTGCCAGCAGCTTAGTCGGGAGCACTAATGAAAAACTGTTTTTT. The V gene is TRBV7-9, the J gene TRBJ1-4; D ambiguous. This CDR3 spans 15 amino acids. Trimming stripped 1 base from V and 2 bases from J, with 8 bases between. Germline V lookup: CDR1 SEHNR, CDR2 FQNEAQ (reference sequence).

Concerning this clone itself: The junction departs from germline at one end; a sequencing error may be responsible. Distinct nucleotide sequences in the sample also encode this CDR3. CDR3 in amino acids: CASSSRQGFYEQYF. As DNA, the CDR3 is TGCGCCAGCAGCTCTCGACAGGGGTTCTATGAGCAGTACTTC. The chain links TRBV13 to TRBJ2-7; 8 bases fit TRBD1. This CDR3 comprises 14 residues. Germline CDR1 PRHDT, CDR2 FYEKMQ (reference sequence).

This clone occurred a few times. This chain joins TRBV7-9 and TRBJ2-5; D is perhaps TRBD2 (5 bases). V dropped 4 bases and J dropped 1 base, with 16 bases sitting between them. Germline V CDR1 and CDR2: SEHNR, FQNEAQ (reference sequence). The CDR3 runs to 16 residues. The DNA of the CDR3 is TGTGCCAGCAGCTCCAACGCCGATACTAGCCAAGAGACCCAGTACTTC. Protein: CASSSNADTSQETQYF. Full variable domain (rest looked up from reference TRBV7-9 and TRBJ2-5): DTGVSQNPRHKITKRGQNVTFRCDPISEHNRLYWYRQTLGQGPEFLTYFQNEAQLEKSRLLSDRFSAERPKGSFSTLEIQRTEQGDSAMYLCASSSNADTSQETQYFGPGTRLLVL.

This clone was seen a handful of times. The chain employs TRBV21-1 and TRBJ1-4; the D call in the table, TRBD1, was not verified against the DNA. TRBV21-1 is deemed a pseudogene. The CDR3 is 17 residues long. Here the CDR3 DNA reads TGTGCCAGCAGCAAAGGAGGTAGACAGGGTGCTAATGAAAAACTGTTTTTT. Amino acids: CASSKGGRQGANEKLFF.

V is TRBV11-3 and J is TRBJ2-2; 8 bases fit TRBD1. Germline V gene sequence: CDR1 SGHNT, CDR2 YENEEA. CDR3 length: 16 amino acids. With 4 bases clipped from V and 2 bases from J, the junction kept 6 bases outside the gene matches. The CDR3 reads CASSSLQGANTGELFF. DNA of the CDR3: TGTGCCAGCAGCTCGTTGCAGGGGGCCAACACCGGGGAGCTGTTTTTT.